This T cell receptor (beta chain) was observed in a study of T cell repertoires in cytomegalovirus infection. Study as a whole: Indications of both CMV infection and matching HLA type were provided by public TCR beta signatures.

TCRdb re-called the reads with MiXCR, one entry per CDR3 protein. The sample lists under 300,000 distinct CDR3 sequences; 15% to 20% were seen once. The germline V gene encodes CDR1 SNHLY and CDR2 FYNNEI. Losses at the gene ends were 6 bases for V and 4 bases for J; bases not matched to a gene: 12. CDR3 length: 17 amino acids. Details on this clonotype: Its antigen is still unknown.

Overall study findings and caveats: In two of eight donors, the top clonotype was HLA-C-restricted CMV-specific.

The J gene is TRBJ2-2, the V gene TRBV2, with 9 positions matching TRBD1. The sample comprised CD8+ T cells from PBMCs. The receptor comes from a human donor in good health (CMV status not recorded). Some clones in this sample may be carry-over from other donors' samples. CDR3: CASRSLFTGGLTGELFF. In DNA form, the CDR3 reads TGTGCCAGCAGATCCCTCTTCACAGGGGGCCTCACCGGGGAGCTGTTTTTT. Complete variable domain (other parts from reference TRBV2 and TRBJ2-2): EPEVTQTPSHQVTQMGQEVILRCVPISNHLYFYWYRQILGQKVEFLVSFYNNEISEKSEIFDDQFSVERPDGSNFTLKIRSTKLEDSAMYFCASRSLFTGGLTGELFFGEGSRLTVL.